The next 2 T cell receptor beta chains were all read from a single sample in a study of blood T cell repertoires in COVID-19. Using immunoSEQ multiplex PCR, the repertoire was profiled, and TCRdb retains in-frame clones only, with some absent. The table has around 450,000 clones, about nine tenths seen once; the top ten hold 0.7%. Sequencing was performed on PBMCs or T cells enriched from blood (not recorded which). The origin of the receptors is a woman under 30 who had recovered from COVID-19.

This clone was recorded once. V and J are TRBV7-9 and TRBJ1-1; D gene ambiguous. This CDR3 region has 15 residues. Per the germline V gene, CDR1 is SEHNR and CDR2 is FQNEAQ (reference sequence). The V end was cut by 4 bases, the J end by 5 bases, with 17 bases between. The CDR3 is CASSSLEVSRTEAFF. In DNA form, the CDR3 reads TGTGCCAGCAGCTCCCTGGAGGTAAGCAGAACTGAAGCTTTCTTT.

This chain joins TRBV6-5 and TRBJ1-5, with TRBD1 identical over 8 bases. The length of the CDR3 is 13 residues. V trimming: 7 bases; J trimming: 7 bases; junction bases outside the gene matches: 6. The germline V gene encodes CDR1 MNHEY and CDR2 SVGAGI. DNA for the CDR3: TGTGCCAGCACCATGACAGGGGAACAGCCCCAGCATTTT. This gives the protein CASTMTGEQPQHF.